This TCR beta chain is drawn from a study of T cells after yellow fever vaccination. Study overall: Any fraction with a low cell number was prepared using SMART-Seq v4 Ultra Low Input. Findings of the study overall: CD4 and CD8 compartments shared a small share of clonotypes, likely from convergent recombination. After the booster, 96% of CD4 and 75% to 90% of CD8 primary-response clones were re-detected.

This clonotype was counted a few times. Its matching antigen is unknown. 5'RACE template switching generated TCR cDNA, adding a universal primer site and UMIs. TCRdb re-derived calls from the 5' RACE reads in MiXCR, one entry per CDR3 protein. The sample shows 250,000 to 300,000 distinct CDR3 sequences, over 10% of them seen only once. The sequencing here drew on CD4+ T cells sorted from PBMCs, taken 45 days after the yellow fever booster vaccination. This clonotype was sampled from a young man who received the YFV17D yellow fever vaccine.

The CDR3 loop is CASSQVAGASYGYTF. CDR3 sequence (DNA): TGTGCCAGCAGCCAAGTGGCCGGGGCATCCTATGGCTACACCTTC. The chain carries TRBV14 and TRBJ1-2; tentative D call: TRBD1 (5 bases). V was cut by 1 base and J by 4 bases, with 13 bases left in between. The germline gives CDR1 SGHDN, CDR2 FVKESK. This CDR3 comprises 15 residues.